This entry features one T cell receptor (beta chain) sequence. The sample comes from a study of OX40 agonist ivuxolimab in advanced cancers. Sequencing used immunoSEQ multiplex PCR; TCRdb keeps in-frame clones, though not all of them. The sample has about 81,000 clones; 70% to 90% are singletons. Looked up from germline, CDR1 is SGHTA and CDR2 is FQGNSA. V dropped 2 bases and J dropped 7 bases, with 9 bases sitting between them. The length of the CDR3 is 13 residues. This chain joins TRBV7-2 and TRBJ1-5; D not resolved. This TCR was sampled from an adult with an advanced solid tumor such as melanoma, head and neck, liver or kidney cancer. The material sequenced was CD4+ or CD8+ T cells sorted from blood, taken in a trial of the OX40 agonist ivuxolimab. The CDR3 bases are TGTGCCAGCAGCTTACGGGTGGGACAGCCCCAGCATTTT. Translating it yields CASSLRVGQPQHF. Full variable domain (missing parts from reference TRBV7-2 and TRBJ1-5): GAGVSQSPSNKVTEKGKDVELRCDPISGHTALYWYRQSLGQGLEFLIYFQGNSAPDKSGLPSDRFSAERTGGSVSTLTIQRTQQEDSAVYLCASSLRVGQPQHFGDGTRLSIL.